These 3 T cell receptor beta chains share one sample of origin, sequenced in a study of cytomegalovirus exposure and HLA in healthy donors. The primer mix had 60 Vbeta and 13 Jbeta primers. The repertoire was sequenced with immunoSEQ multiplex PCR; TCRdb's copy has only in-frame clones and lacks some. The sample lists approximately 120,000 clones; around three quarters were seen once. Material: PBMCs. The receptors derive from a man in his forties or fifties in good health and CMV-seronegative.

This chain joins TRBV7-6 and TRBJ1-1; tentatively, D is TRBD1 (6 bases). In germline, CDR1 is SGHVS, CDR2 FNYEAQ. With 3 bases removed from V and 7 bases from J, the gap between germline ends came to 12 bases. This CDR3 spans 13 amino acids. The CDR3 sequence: CASSLLQGLEAFF. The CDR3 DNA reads TGTGCCAGCAGCTTGTTACAGGGCCTTGAAGCTTTCTTT.

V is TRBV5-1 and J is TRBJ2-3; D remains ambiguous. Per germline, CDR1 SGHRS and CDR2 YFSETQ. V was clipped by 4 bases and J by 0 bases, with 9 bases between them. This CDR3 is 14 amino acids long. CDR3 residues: CASSRSTSTDTQYF. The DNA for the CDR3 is TGCGCCAGCAGCAGATCGACAAGCACAGATACGCAGTATTTT.

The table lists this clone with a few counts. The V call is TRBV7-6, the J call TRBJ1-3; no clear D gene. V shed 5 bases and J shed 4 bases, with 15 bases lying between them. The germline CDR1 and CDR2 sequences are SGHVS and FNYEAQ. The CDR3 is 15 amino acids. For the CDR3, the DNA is TGTGCCAGCAGCCGTGGATCCGTCGGGGGAAACACCATATATTTT. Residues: CASSRGSVGGNTIYF. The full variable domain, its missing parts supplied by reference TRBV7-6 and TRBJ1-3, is GAGVSQSPRYKVTKRGQDVALRCDPISGHVSLYWYRQALGQGPEFLTYFNYEAQQDKSGLPNDRFSAERPEGSISTLTIQRTEQRDSAMYRCASSRGSVGGNTIYFGEGSWLTVV.